Each of the 19 T cell receptor beta chains below was sequenced from the same sample in a study of T cell responses to AZD1222 COVID-19 vaccine. Profiled with immunoSEQ multiplex PCR; TCRdb holds only in-frame clones, not every one. This sample carries roughly 40,000 clones, roughly 88% of them seen once, and the ten largest clones take around 25%. The sample was peripheral blood, taken 28 days after the second AZD1222 dose. The source of these receptors is an adult who received the AZD1222 COVID-19 vaccine.

In DNA, the CDR3 is TGTGCCAGCACCCTCAGAATCGATCAGCCCCAGCATTTT. Encoded protein: CASTLRIDQPQHF. The chain combines TRBV6-1 with TRBJ1-5; no definite D call. The CDR3 is 13 amino acids. Deletions cut 7 bases from V and 5 bases from J, with 12 bases between. The germline gives CDR1 MNHNS, CDR2 SASEGT.

This chain uses TRBV7-3 with TRBJ2-1; no reliable D call. The CDR3 totals 13 residues. CDR1 SGHTA and CDR2 FQGTGA come from the germline V gene. V gave up 1 base and J gave up 8 bases, with 9 bases separating them. CDR3 sequence reads: CASSLRSWDEQFF. The CDR3, as DNA: TGTGCCAGCAGCTTAAGATCCTGGGATGAGCAGTTCTTC. Combining the CDR3 with reference TRBV7-3 and TRBJ2-1 gives the whole variable domain GAGVSQTPSNKVTEKGKYVELRCDPISGHTALYWYRQSLGQGPEFLIYFQGTGAADDSGLPNDRFFAVRPEGSVSTLKIQRTERGDSAVYLCASSLRSWDEQFFGPGTRLTVL.

The gene calls are TRBV6-5 and TRBJ1-2; possibly TRBD1 for D (5 bases). CDR3 size: 14 residues. Trimming took off 6 bases at V and 2 bases at J, with 13 bases between the two ends. Germline assignment: CDR1 MNHEY and CDR2 SVGAGI. Here the CDR3 reads CASSRRGSNYGYTF. In DNA form, the CDR3 reads TGTGCCAGCAGCCGGCGGGGCAGCAACTATGGCTACACCTTC.

The chain is built from TRBV7-2 and TRBJ1-2, with TRBD1 matching over 7 bases. The germline V gene has CDR1 SGHTA and CDR2 FQGNSA. V shed 5 bases, J shed 3 bases, and the junction held 6 bases outside the gene matches. The CDR3 sequence is 14 residues long. CDR3 sequence: CASSQRTGDYGYTF. The CDR3 DNA reads as TGTGCCAGCAGCCAACGGACAGGCGACTATGGCTACACCTTC.

The chain couples TRBV7-2 to TRBJ1-3; 7 bases line up with TRBD1. This CDR3 contains 18 residues. The J segment lost 0 bases and the V segment lost 5 bases, leaving 13 bases of the junction unmatched. Germline-derived CDR1 and CDR2 are SGHTA and FQGNSA. The CDR3, as DNA: TGTGCCAGCAGCCTTACCGTACAGGGGATCTACTCTGGAAACACCATATATTTT. Translated: CASSLTVQGIYSGNTIYF. Full variable domain (missing parts from reference TRBV7-2 and TRBJ1-3): GAGVSQSPSNKVTEKGKDVELRCDPISGHTALYWYRQSLGQGLEFLIYFQGNSAPDKSGLPSDRFSAERTGGSVSTLTIQRTQQEDSAVYLCASSLTVQGIYSGNTIYFGEGSWLTVV.

The rearrangement joins TRBV19 to TRBJ2-7; D not resolved. The V and J ends lost 3 bases and 4 bases respectively, with 10 bases between them. The CDR3 extends over 13 amino acids. CDR1 is LNHDA, CDR2 SQIVND, per germline (reference sequence). The CDR3 loop reads CASSMGSNYEQYF. The CDR3, as DNA: TGTGCCAGTAGTATGGGATCGAATTACGAGCAGTACTTC. The entire variable domain, with the rest obtained from reference TRBV19 and TRBJ2-7, is as follows: DGGITQSPKYLFRKEGQNVTLSCEQNLNHDAMYWYRQDPGQGLRLIYYSQIVNDFQKGDIAEGYSVSREKKESFPLTVTSAQKNPTAFYLCASSMGSNYEQYFGPGTRLTVT.

This chain connects TRBV5-6 to TRBJ1-2; D is undetermined. Germline CDR1 reads SGHDT; CDR2 reads YYEEEE. CDR3 length: 14 residues. Trimming pared 5 bases from V and 3 bases from J, leaving 14 bases between. The CDR3 region is CASRDGRKDYGYTF. The DNA for the CDR3 is TGTGCCAGCAGGGACGGAAGGAAAGACTATGGCTACACCTTC.

The genes are TRBV5-1 and TRBJ2-3; D is ambiguous. Deletions cut 7 bases from V and 0 bases from J, with 9 bases between. The CDR3 contains 13 residues. Germline V lookup: CDR1 SGHRS, CDR2 YFSETQ. The CDR3 protein is CASQALSTDTQYF. Here the CDR3 DNA reads TGCGCCAGCCAGGCGTTAAGCACAGATACGCAGTATTTT.

In its sample, this clone was seen a few times. This chain joins TRBV28 and TRBJ1-6; D perhaps matches TRBD1 (5 bases). Germline-derived CDR1 and CDR2 are MDHEN and SYDVKM. There are 13 residues in the CDR3. Trimming removed 6 bases at V and 10 bases at J, with 13 bases between. For the CDR3, the DNA is TGTGCCAGCAGCCTTCAGAGGGGATCACCCCTCCACTTT. Its translation: CASSLQRGSPLHF.

The rearrangement links TRBV6-5 to TRBJ1-5; D ambiguous. Germline CDR1 is MNHEY and CDR2 is SVGAGI. The V end lost 8 bases, the J end lost 0 bases, and 14 bases lay between the germline ends. The CDR3 is 15 amino acids. The chain's CDR3 is CASGETPNSNQPQHF. In DNA form, the CDR3 reads TGTGCCAGCGGGGAAACACCGAATAGCAATCAGCCCCAGCATTTT.

CDR3 in amino acids: CASSPYGPTGYTF. The CDR3 nucleotides are TGTGCCAGCAGTCCGTACGGGCCTACTGGCTACACCTTC. The V call is TRBV28, the J call TRBJ1-2; no definite D call. This CDR3 has 13 residues. CDR1 MDHEN and CDR2 SYDVKM come from the germline V gene. Trimming took 5 bases from V and 7 from J, leaving 14 bases between them.

The rearrangement links TRBV14 to TRBJ2-2; D remains ambiguous. The CDR3 loop spans 14 amino acids. V lost 2 bases to trimming and J lost 4 bases, with 8 bases between them. CDR1 and CDR2 from the germline V gene are SGHDN and FVKESK. CDR3 loop: CASSQLETTGELFF. The DNA of the CDR3 is TGTGCCAGCAGCCAACTAGAGACCACCGGGGAGCTGTTTTTT.

The chain joins TRBV25-1 to TRBJ1-2; the D gene is possibly TRBD1 (6 bases). The germline V gene has CDR1 MGHDK and CDR2 SYGVNS. V gave up 5 bases and J gave up 7 bases, with 20 bases separating them. The CDR3 is made up of 15 amino acids. CDR3 sequence (DNA): TGTGCCAGCAGTAACCAAGTCGGGGGGGCTGGTGGCTACACCTTC. The encoded protein is CASSNQVGGAGGYTF.

The CDR3 reads CASSSGQVNTEAFF. CDR3 sequence (DNA): TGTGCCAGCAGCTCGGGCCAAGTGAACACTGAAGCTTTCTTT. The rearrangement links TRBV6-5 to TRBJ1-1; D call uncertain. This CDR3 contains 14 residues. Germline CDR1 is MNHEY and CDR2 is SVGAGI. Trimming took 6 bases from V and 0 from J, leaving 11 bases between them.

J is TRBJ1-2 and V is TRBV7-9; D may be TRBD1 (6 bases). The CDR3 length is 14 residues. Trimming took off 7 bases at V and 3 bases at J, with 15 bases between the two ends. CDR1 and CDR2 from the germline V gene are SEHNR and FQNEAQ (reference sequence). The CDR3 nucleotides read TGTGCCAGCACCCCGGGGGCCCGGGACTATGGCTACACCTTC. This codes for CASTPGARDYGYTF.

In DNA form, the CDR3 reads TGTGCCAGTAGTGGCCGTCACAGGGGGCTCACCTCCTACGAGCAGTACTTC. This encodes CASSGRHRGLTSYEQYF. This chain uses TRBV19 with TRBJ2-7, with 9 bases identical to TRBD1. Germline loops: CDR1 LNHDA, CDR2 SQIVND (reference sequence). Losses at the gene ends were 5 bases for V and 0 bases for J; bases not matched to a gene: 11. The CDR3 is 17 residues long.

This clone was detected only once. The gene calls are TRBV4-2 and TRBJ2-2; D remains ambiguous. Germline lookup yields CDR1 LGHNA and CDR2 YNFKEQ. V was clipped by 0 bases and J by 11 bases, with 10 bases between them. The CDR3 has 13 residues. DNA of the CDR3: TGTGCCAGCAGCCAAGATGGGGTCGGCGAGCTGTTTTTT. The encoded protein is CASSQDGVGELFF.

The gene calls are TRBV7-9 and TRBJ1-4, with TRBD1 matching over 7 bases. The CDR3 sequence is 14 residues long. CDR1 and CDR2 from the germline V gene are SEHNR and FQNEAQ (reference sequence). V lost 5 bases to trimming and J lost 8 bases; unmatched junction nucleotides: 8. CDR3 bases: TGTGCCAGCAGCCGACAGGGACTTGGGGAAAAACTGTTTTTT. It translates to CASSRQGLGEKLFF.

The chain uses TRBV12-5 and TRBJ2-7; no definite D call. Germline CDR1 reads LGHNT; CDR2 reads FRNRAP. CDR3 length: 12 residues. V lost 3 bases, J lost 2 bases, and 5 bases lay in between. The chain's CDR3 is CASGFQAYEQYF. The CDR3 nucleotides are TGTGCTAGTGGTTTTCAGGCCTACGAGCAGTACTTC. Based on the CDR3 plus reference TRBV12-5 and TRBJ2-7, the full variable domain is DARVTQTPRHKVTEMGQEVTMRCQPILGHNTVFWYRQTMMQGLELLAYFRNRAPLDDSGMPKDRFSAEMPDATLATLKIQPSEPRDSAVYFCASGFQAYEQYFGPGTRLTVT.